This is a list of T cell receptor beta chains from one sample in a study of T-cell reconstitution after alpha-beta-depleted transplantation in children. Each CDR3 protein is one row after TCRdb ran MiXCR on the PCR reads. The data hold some 180,000 distinct CDR3 sequences, with roughly 7% observed a single time. Sequenced here: PBMCs, sampled before TCRalphabeta/CD19-depleted stem cell transplant. The receptors were gathered from a boy between 2 and 10 years old with acute lymphoblastic leukemia, due to receive a stem cell transplant. Each CDR3 is given with its conserved first and last residue. A D gene is named only where the DNA matches it firmly. For some rows the clone size is stated as once, few or many, or as a class when expanded; others skip it.

CDR3	DNA	J	size	V	D
CASSTPGQLSYEQYF	TGTGCCAGCAGCACCCCCGGACAGTTATCCTACGAGCAGTACTTC	TRBJ2-7	many	TRBV28	.
CASSDSNSYEQYF	TGTGCCAGCAGCGACAGTAACTCCTACGAGCAGTACTTC	TRBJ2-7	.	TRBV7-9	.
CASSTQGAGAGELFF	TGTGCCAGCAGCACCCAGGGGGCGGGTGCCGGGGAGCTGTTTTTT	TRBJ2-2	.	TRBV7-3	TRBD1
CASSQAPGTGSYEQYF	TGCGCCAGCAGCCAAGCCCCCGGGACAGGGTCCTACGAGCAGTACTTC	TRBJ2-7	few	TRBV4-1	TRBD1
CSVDGGATDTQYF	TGCAGCGTTGACGGGGGGGCCACAGATACGCAGTATTTT	TRBJ2-3	many	TRBV29-1	TRBD2
CASSPSSVETQYF	TGTGCCAGCAGCCCATCTAGCGTTGAGACCCAGTACTTC	TRBJ2-5	few	TRBV7-9	.
CASSGQPGNTIYF	TGTGCCAGCAGCGGACAGCCTGGAAACACCATATATTTT	TRBJ1-3	.	TRBV6-1	.
CSAPPLAGADNEQFF	TGCAGTGCGCCTCCACTAGCGGGTGCGGACAATGAGCAGTTCTTC	TRBJ2-1	.	TRBV20-1	TRBD2
CASSLDLAGPPDTQYF	TGCGCCAGCAGCTTGGATCTAGCGGGGCCCCCAGATACGCAGTATTTT	TRBJ2-3	many	TRBV5-1	TRBD2
CASRGGTNTGELFF	TGTGCCAGCAGAGGGGGGACGAACACCGGGGAGCTGTTTTTT	TRBJ2-2	.	TRBV7-2	.
CSARDIRASYEQYF	TGCAGTGCTAGAGATATCAGGGCCTCCTACGAGCAGTACTTC	TRBJ2-7	.	TRBV20-1	.
CASRIAGGLNTGELFF	TGCGCCAGCAGGATAGCAGGGGGCTTGAACACCGGGGAGCTGTTTTTT	TRBJ2-2	many	TRBV5-1	TRBD1
CATSDPGQRITDTQYF	TGTGCCACCAGTGACCCTGGACAGCGAATCACAGATACGCAGTATTTT	TRBJ2-3	many	TRBV24-1	.
CASSQYHSGADYEQYF	TGTGCCAGCAGCCAATACCATAGCGGGGCGGACTACGAGCAGTACTTC	TRBJ2-7	few	TRBV3-1	TRBD2
CASSLGIDTDTQYF	TGTGCCAGCAGCTTAGGAATAGACACAGATACGCAGTATTTT	TRBJ2-3	.	TRBV7-2	.
CASSLFSGAGTYSNQPQHF	TGTGCCAGCAGTTTATTTTCCGGGGCTGGTACCTATAGCAATCAGCCCCAGCATTTT	TRBJ1-5	many	TRBV28	.